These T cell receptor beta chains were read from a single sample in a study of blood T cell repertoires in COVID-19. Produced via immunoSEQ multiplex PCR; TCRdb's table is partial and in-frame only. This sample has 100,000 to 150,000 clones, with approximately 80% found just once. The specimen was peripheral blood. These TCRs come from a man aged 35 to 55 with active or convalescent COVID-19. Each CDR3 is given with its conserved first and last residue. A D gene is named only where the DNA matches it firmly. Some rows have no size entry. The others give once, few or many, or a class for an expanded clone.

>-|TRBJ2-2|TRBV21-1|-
CASSKEEGENTGELFF
TGTGCCAGCAGCAAGGAAGAGGGAGAGAACACCGGGGAGCTGTTTTTT
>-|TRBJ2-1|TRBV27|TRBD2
CASSPRGSGGAVGAYNEQFF
TGTGCCAGCAGTCCCCGCGGAAGCGGGGGGGCCGTCGGAGCCTACAATGAGCAGTTCTTC
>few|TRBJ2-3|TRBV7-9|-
CASSLAPSQEPTDTQYF
TGTGCCAGCAGCTTAGCCCCCTCACAGGAACCCACAGATACGCAGTATTTT
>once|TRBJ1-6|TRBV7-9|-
CASSAGLNSPLHF
TGTGCCAGCAGCGCAGGGCTCAATTCACCCCTCCACTTT
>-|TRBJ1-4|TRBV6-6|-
CASMRTTNEKLFF
TGTGCCAGCATGAGGACAACTAATGAAAAACTGTTTTTT
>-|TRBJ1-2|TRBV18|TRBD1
CASSKTGALQLGGYTF
TGTGCCAGCTCAAAGACAGGGGCCTTACAACTTGGTGGCTACACCTTC
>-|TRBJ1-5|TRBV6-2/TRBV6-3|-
CASSPTRGNQPQHF
TGTGCCAGCAGTCCAACCAGGGGCAATCAGCCCCAGCATTTT
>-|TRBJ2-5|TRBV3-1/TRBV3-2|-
CASSQRRVVSEETQYF
TGTGCCAGCAGCCAACGGAGGGTTGTATCGGAAGAGACCCAGTACTTC
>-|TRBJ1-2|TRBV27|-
CASSRREQTIYGYTF
TGTGCCAGCAGTCGTCGGGAGCAGACTATCTATGGCTACACCTTC
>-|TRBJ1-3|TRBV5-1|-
CASSPWGTSSGNTIYF
TGCGCCAGCAGCCCATGGGGGACAAGCTCTGGAAACACCATATATTTT
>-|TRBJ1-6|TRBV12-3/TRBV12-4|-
CASSGTIGSPLHF
TGTGCCAGTTCAGGGACTATAGGTTCACCCCTCCACTTT
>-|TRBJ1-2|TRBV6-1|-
CASSEWGGDYGYTF
TGTGCCAGCAGTGAATGGGGCGGGGACTATGGCTACACCTTC
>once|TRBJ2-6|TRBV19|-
CASSMSPSNVLTF
TGTGCCAGTAGTATGTCTCCCTCCAACGTCCTGACTTTC
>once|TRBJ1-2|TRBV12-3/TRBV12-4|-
CASSFGQGRGYTF
TGTGCCAGCAGTTTCGGTCAGGGCCGCGGCTACACCTTC
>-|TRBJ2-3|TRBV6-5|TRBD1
CASIRDRGTDTQYF
TGTGCCAGCATCCGGGACAGGGGCACAGATACGCAGTATTTT
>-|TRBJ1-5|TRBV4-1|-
CASSQEGRGINQPQHF
TGCGCCAGCAGCCAAGAAGGGAGGGGGATCAATCAGCCCCAGCATTTT